A selection of T cell receptor beta chains follows, all from one sample in a study of blood T cell repertoires in COVID-19. Produced via immunoSEQ multiplex PCR; TCRdb's table is partial and in-frame only. Here the sample spans approximately 450,000 clones, about 85% being singletons. Sequencing input: PBMCs or T cells enriched from blood (not recorded which). The receptors derive from a woman aged 18-35 years with acute COVID-19. Each CDR3 is given with its conserved first and last residue. The D gene is left open where the match is weak. Clone sizes are given selectively: once, few, many, or a class where the clone is expanded.

V gene	clone size	J gene	D gene	CDR3 DNA	CDR3 protein
TRBV5-1	.	TRBJ1-6	TRBD1	TGCGCCAGCAGCTTGATAGGACAGGGTATGCATTCACCCCTCCACTTT	CASSLIGQGMHSPLHF
TRBV5-1	.	TRBJ1-5	TRBD1	TGCGCCAGCAGCTTGGGGTCCGGGACAGGGTTTCAGCCCCAGCATTTT	CASSLGSGTGFQPQHF
TRBV5-8	once	TRBJ1-5	TRBD1	TGTGCCAGCAGCTTGTCTCTAGGGCAGGGGGTTGATCAGCCCCAGCATTTT	CASSLSLGQGVDQPQHF
TRBV5-6	.	TRBJ2-5	.	TGTGCCAGCAGCTTGGCGGTTTGGCGAGGTGTGGCCTTAAGGGAGACCCAGTACTTC	CASSLAVWRGVALRETQYF
TRBV11-2	.	TRBJ2-2	.	TGTGCCAGCCCAACCGGGGTAACCGGGGAGCTGTTTTTT	CASPTGVTGELFF
TRBV24-1	.	TRBJ2-2	.	TGTGCCACCAGCTATGAAGGGGAGCTGTTTTTT	CATSYEGELFF
TRBV24-1	.	TRBJ1-4	.	TGTGCCACCAGTGACACATATACAGTACACAATGAAAAACTGTTTTTT	CATSDTYTVHNEKLFF
TRBV27	.	TRBJ2-5	TRBD2	TGTGCCAGCAGCCGCGGGGGGGAGACCCAGTACTTC	CASSRGGETQYF
TRBV30	.	TRBJ1-6	.	TGTGCCTGGAGTCTGGCCCAGGATTCACCCCTCCACTTT	CAWSLAQDSPLHF
TRBV5-1	.	TRBJ1-2	.	TGCGCCAGCAGCCCCTGGGAGAATAACTATGGCTACACCTTC	CASSPWENNYGYTF
TRBV5-4	few	TRBJ2-7	TRBD1	TGTGCCAGCAGCTTGGGGGCGGGACAGGGTCTCTACGAGCAGTACTTC	CASSLGAGQGLYEQYF
TRBV25-1	.	TRBJ2-7	TRBD1	TGTGCCAGCAGGACAGGGCCCTACGAGCAGTACTTC	CASRTGPYEQYF
TRBV5-4	few	TRBJ1-2	TRBD1	TGTGCCAGCAGCTTCCGGGACAGAGCTAACTATGGCTACACCTTC	CASSFRDRANYGYTF
TRBV5-1	once	TRBJ2-2	.	TGCGCCAGCAGCTCGGACAGAGCCACCGGGGAGCTGTTTTTT	CASSSDRATGELFF
TRBV3-1/TRBV3-2	.	TRBJ1-2	.	TGTGCCAGCAGCCAAGATACCCCTCAGGAAGCCTACACCTTC	CASSQDTPQEAYTF
TRBV19	.	TRBJ1-5	TRBD1	TGTGCCAGTAGTATTACAGGGGACGGTGGGCAGCCCCAGCATTTT	CASSITGDGGQPQHF
TRBV4-1	once	TRBJ1-4	.	TGCGCCAGCAGCCAAGTTAAGACAGCAACTAATGAAAAACTGTTTTTT	CASSQVKTATNEKLFF
TRBV9	.	TRBJ2-3	TRBD2	TGTGCCAGCAGCCCCCAGTCGAGTAGCGGGGGGCCGACAGATACGCAGTATTTT	CASSPQSSSGGPTDTQYF
TRBV7-9	.	TRBJ1-1	.	TGTGCCAGCAGCTTAGACACGGGGAAAGCTTTCTTT	CASSLDTGKAFF
TRBV19	.	TRBJ2-2	.	TGTGCCAGTAGTACAGACACCGGGGAGCTGTTTTTT	CASSTDTGELFF
TRBV29-1	.	TRBJ2-7	TRBD2	TGCAGCGTTGCCCTTCTAGCGGGGGGCTACGAGCAGTACTTC	CSVALLAGGYEQYF
TRBV16	.	TRBJ1-5	TRBD1	TGTGCCAGCAGCCAATGGGAGACAGGGTCCCAGCCCCAGCATTTT	CASSQWETGSQPQHF
TRBV7-3	.	TRBJ1-2	TRBD1	TGTGCCAGCAGCCCGGACGGACAGGGAGTGAAAGGCTACACCTTC	CASSPDGQGVKGYTF
TRBV28	.	TRBJ1-3	.	TGTGCCAGCAGCGTAATCGACAGATTATTTTCTGGAAACACCATATATTTT	CASSVIDRLFSGNTIYF
TRBV27	.	TRBJ2-1	.	TGTGCCAGCAGCCCGGCATTGGGGGGGGCCGCGGGTGAGCAGTTCTTC	CASSPALGGAAGEQFF
TRBV28	.	TRBJ2-1	TRBD2	TGTGCCAGCAGTGCAGAATGGGGACGGATACTAGCGGAGGAAGAAAATGAGCAGTTCTTC	CASSAEWGRILAEEENEQFF
TRBV3-1/TRBV3-2	.	TRBJ1-2	.	TGTGCCAGCAGCCAAGACGCCTCACTACAGGTTAACTATGGCTACACCTTC	CASSQDASLQVNYGYTF
TRBV15	.	TRBJ1-1	TRBD1	TGTGCCACCAGCAGGTCTACCGGGACAGTTGAAGCTTTCTTT	CATSRSTGTVEAFF
TRBV7-9	.	TRBJ1-5	TRBD1	TGTGCCAGCAGCCCCGGGACAGGGAAAGGCCAGCCCCAGCATTTT	CASSPGTGKGQPQHF
TRBV4-3	.	TRBJ2-7	.	TGCGCCAGCAGCCAATGGGACGGGAGCTCCTACGAGCAGTACTTC	CASSQWDGSSYEQYF
TRBV19	.	TRBJ2-7	TRBD1	TGTGCCAGTAGTAGAGACAGGGTCTACGAGCAGTACTTC	CASSRDRVYEQYF
TRBV4-1	.	TRBJ1-6	TRBD1	TGCGCCAGCAGCCCCCGGACAGGGCTGAGGGAGTCTAATTCACCCCTCCACTTT	CASSPRTGLRESNSPLHF
TRBV21-1	.	TRBJ2-2	.	TGTGCCAGCAGCAAAGGGATAGGGGACAGGGTGGCGAACACCGGGGAGCTGTTTTTT	CASSKGIGDRVANTGELFF
TRBV7-9	.	TRBJ2-3	TRBD2	TGTGCCAGCAGCCGACTAGCGGAGAACACAGATACGCAGTATTTT	CASSRLAENTDTQYF
TRBV5-4	.	TRBJ1-6	.	TGTGCCAGCAGCAACCGGACAGATAATTCACCCCTCCACTTT	CASSNRTDNSPLHF
TRBV27	.	TRBJ1-2	.	TGTGCCAGTCGGACATCTGTAACTTCTTCTAACTATGGCTACACCTTC	CASRTSVTSSNYGYTF
TRBV7-9	.	TRBJ1-5	.	TGTGCCAGCAGCCCGGTGGGGGGAGGCGGCAATCAGCCCCAGCATTTT	CASSPVGGGGNQPQHF
TRBV4-3	.	TRBJ2-7	.	TGCGCCAGCAGCCTATCACGAGGCACCACCTACGAGCAGTACTTC	CASSLSRGTTYEQYF
TRBV4-1	.	TRBJ2-2	.	TGCGCCAGCAGCCAAGTAACGGACACCGGGGAGCTGTTTTTT	CASSQVTDTGELFF
TRBV13	.	TRBJ2-7	.	TGTGCCAGCAGCCTCACAGGTGTATACGAGCAGTACTTC	CASSLTGVYEQYF
TRBV12-5	.	TRBJ1-4	TRBD1	TGTGCTAGTGGTTTGGGACAGGGTGAAAAACTGTTTTTT	CASGLGQGEKLFF
TRBV3-1/TRBV3-2	.	TRBJ1-6	TRBD1	TGTGCCAGCAGGCAGGGGGATAATTCACCCCTCCACTTT	CASRQGDNSPLHF
TRBV12-5	.	TRBJ2-2	TRBD2	TGTGCTAGTGGTCTGACTAGCGGGAACACCGGGGAGCTGTTTTTT	CASGLTSGNTGELFF
TRBV28	.	TRBJ1-2	TRBD1	TGTGCCAGCAGACAAACCGGGACAGGGATTGGCTACACCTTC	CASRQTGTGIGYTF
TRBV2	.	TRBJ2-7	.	TGTGCCAGCATCCTGCGGGACAGTTACGAGCAGTACTTC	CASILRDSYEQYF
TRBV14	.	TRBJ2-7	.	TGTGCCAGCAGCCTTCAGGGCTACGAGCAGTACTTC	CASSLQGYEQYF
TRBV2	few	TRBJ1-1	.	TGTGCCAGCATTGGACTGCGGAACACTGAAGCTTTCTTT	CASIGLRNTEAFF
TRBV5-8	.	TRBJ2-5	.	TGTGCCAGCAGCTTGGTTAGCGTGGAGACCCAGTACTTC	CASSLVSVETQYF
TRBV9	.	TRBJ2-4	.	TGTGCCAGCAGCGAGGGGCGGGACCCCAAAAACATTCAGTACTTC	CASSEGRDPKNIQYF
TRBV14	.	TRBJ1-2	.	TGTGCCAGCAGCCAAGATCGGGGTTCCGGCTACACCTTC	CASSQDRGSGYTF
TRBV6-5	.	TRBJ1-6	TRBD1	TGTGCCAGCAGTCCGGACCGGGACAGGGTTCCCCTCCACTTT	CASSPDRDRVPLHF
TRBV10-1	.	TRBJ2-3	TRBD2	TGCGCCAGCAGTCAGCTAGCGGGAGCGAGTAAAAGCACAGATACGCAGTATTTT	CASSQLAGASKSTDTQYF
TRBV11-2	.	TRBJ2-5	.	TGTGCCAGCAGCCCGGGGTTCCAAGAGACCCAGTACTTC	CASSPGFQETQYF
TRBV4-1	once	TRBJ2-7	TRBD1	TGCGCCAGCAGCCAGGGGACAGGTTTCCTGGGCGAGCAGTACTTC	CASSQGTGFLGEQYF
TRBV6-2/TRBV6-3	.	TRBJ2-2	.	TGTGCCAGCAGTGGGGGCCGAGGGCTCGCCGGGGAGCTGTTTTTT	CASSGGRGLAGELFF